The sequence of this TCR beta chain was determined in a study of blood T cell repertoires in COVID-19. Across the study: From the United States, Italy and Spain came samples of acute and convalescent COVID-19. PBMCs, B-cell-depleted T cells, or T cells were the source of the cDNA or gDNA that made up the material.

Original processing notes: Amplification with reference gene primers provided the estimates of nucleated cell counts. Sequenced by immunoSEQ multiplex PCR; TCRdb stores in-frame clones only, minus some. D and trimming were read from the DNA, whereas the V and J calls and clone size are those reported in that table. This sample has roughly 120,000 clones, with 60% to 80% found just once. This TCR derives from a woman over 75 with active or convalescent COVID-19. Source material: peripheral blood.

CDR3 sequence reads: CASSLVERNGYTF. As DNA, the CDR3 is TGCGCCAGCAGCTTGGTGGAGAGAAATGGCTACACCTTC. The J gene is TRBJ1-2, the V gene TRBV5-1; unclear D gene. Germline values: CDR1 SGHRS, CDR2 YFSETQ. Trimming cost V 0 bases and J 6 bases, with 9 bases left between them. The CDR3 runs to 13 residues.